Listed here are 22 T cell receptor beta chains from one sample, sequenced in a study of shared clonotypes between healthy human individuals. The protocol was immunoSEQ multiplex PCR, while the TCRdb copy is restricted to in-frame clones and leaves out a portion. Of nearly 750,000 clones in the sample, over 55% were seen once. Sequenced input: memory CD4+ T cells sorted from blood. The subset: CD45RA-negative fraction. The origin of the receptors is a woman aged 25 to 45 in good health.

The chain couples TRBV6-6 to TRBJ2-7, with 9 bases aligning to TRBD1. The ends lost 6 bases at V and 5 bases at J; junction bases unmatched: 5. CDR1 MNHNY and CDR2 SVGAGI come from the germline V gene (reference sequence). CDR3 length: 13 amino acids. CDR3 DNA sequence: TGTGCCAGCAGCCGGGACAGGGCAGACGAGCAGTACTTC. This gives the protein CASSRDRADEQYF.

V usage is TRBV5-1 and J usage is TRBJ1-2, with 7 bases identical to TRBD1. Germline V gene sequence: CDR1 SGHRS, CDR2 YFSETQ. The junction had 10 bases not matched to a gene; V was cut back by 1 base and J by 7 bases. This CDR3 spans 15 amino acids. This CDR3 is CASSLFAQGVRGYTF. The CDR3 DNA is TGCGCCAGCAGCTTGTTCGCCCAGGGGGTTCGTGGCTACACCTTC.

V gene TRBV14 combines with J gene TRBJ2-1; 11 nucleotides agree with TRBD2. Trimming removed 0 bases from V and 7 bases from J; junction bases left unmatched: 14. CDR3 length: 19 amino acids. CDR1 is SGHDN, CDR2 FVKESK, per germline. This CDR3 reads CASSQESGWLAGGENEQFF. The CDR3 DNA is TGTGCCAGCAGCCAAGAGAGTGGTTGGCTAGCGGGAGGAGAGAATGAGCAGTTCTTC.

This clone was observed a few times. The chain uses TRBV7-2 and TRBJ1-5; D perhaps matches TRBD1 (6 bases). CDR3 length equals 15 residues. The ends were cut back, 5 bases at V and 3 bases at J, with 14 bases in the middle. Germline lookup yields CDR1 SGHTA and CDR2 FQGNSA. CDR3 bases: TGTGCCAGCAGCGGGACAACTCTAACCAATCAGCCCCAGCATTTT. Encoded protein: CASSGTTLTNQPQHF.

V is TRBV5-6 and J is TRBJ2-7; either TRBD1 or TRBD2 may supply D (5 bases each). The CDR3 spans 13 residues. The germline CDR1 and CDR2 sequences are SGHDT and YYEEEE. Between the trimmed V and J ends, which lost 4 bases and 0 bases, there was a span of 8 bases. The CDR3 region has the DNA TGTGCCAGCAGCGGGGACGGCTCCTACGAGCAGTACTTC. Its protein product is CASSGDGSYEQYF.

J is TRBJ1-3 and V is TRBV28; D is undetermined. Germline V gene sequence: CDR1 MDHEN, CDR2 SYDVKM. The CDR3 is 15 amino acids. Between the trimmed V and J ends, which lost 6 bases and 0 bases, there was a span of 12 bases. Here the CDR3 DNA reads TGTGCCAGCAGATGGGCAGACACCTCTGGAAACACCATATATTTT. This encodes CASRWADTSGNTIYF.

The gene calls are TRBV25-1 and TRBJ2-4; possibly TRBD1 or TRBD2 for D (5 bases each). The CDR3 spans 14 residues. Germline CDR1 is MGHDK and CDR2 is SYGVNS. V gave up 5 bases and J gave up 6 bases, with 14 bases separating them. The CDR3 spells CASSLQEEGNIQYF. The DNA for the CDR3 is TGTGCCAGCAGTTTACAGGAGGAAGGAAACATTCAGTACTTC.

The CDR3 sequence is CASSFVTSEQYF. The CDR3 DNA reads TGTGCCAGCAGCTTTGTCACTAGTGAGCAGTACTTC. This chain uses TRBV7-8 with TRBJ2-7; tentatively, D is TRBD2 (5 bases). The CDR3 runs 12 residues. The V and J ends lost 3 bases and 7 bases respectively, with 10 bases between them. Per germline, CDR1 SGHVS and CDR2 FQNEAQ.

The genes are TRBV6-6 and TRBJ2-7; D is possibly TRBD2 (5 bases). V was shortened by 4 bases and J by 8 bases, with 12 bases between the two germline ends. The CDR3 totals 12 residues. Looked up from germline, CDR1 is MNHNY and CDR2 is SVGAGI (reference sequence). The DNA for the CDR3 is TGTGCCAGCAGTTCCTCGGACTCCCAGCAGTACTTC. As protein: CASSSSDSQQYF.

V gene TRBV28 combines with J gene TRBJ2-5; tentative D call: TRBD2 (6 bases). Trimming removed 5 bases from V and 0 bases from J, with 10 bases in between. There are 14 residues in the CDR3. CDR1 is MDHEN and CDR2 is SYDVKM in the germline V gene. Written as DNA, the CDR3 is TGTGCCAGCAGTGTGGGGGGTAACCAAGAGACCCAGTACTTC. It is translated as CASSVGGNQETQYF.

The chain has TRBV7-9 and TRBJ2-5, with 11 bases fitting TRBD2. In germline, CDR1 is SEHNR, CDR2 FQNEAQ (reference sequence). V lost 2 bases to trimming and J lost 0 bases; unmatched junction nucleotides: 8. The CDR3 is 18 residues long. The CDR3 sequence: CASSLNLAGGPYQETQYF. The DNA of the CDR3 is TGTGCCAGCAGCTTAAACCTAGCGGGAGGCCCGTACCAAGAGACCCAGTACTTC.

The genes are TRBV6-6 and TRBJ1-1; the D is unclear. The CDR3 spans 14 residues. The V end lost 5 bases, the J end lost 2 bases, and 12 bases lay between the germline ends. CDR1 and CDR2 from the germline V gene are MNHNY and SVGAGI (reference sequence). The CDR3 here is CASSSPPGNTEAFF. The CDR3 DNA sequence: TGTGCCAGCAGTAGCCCCCCGGGAAACACTGAAGCTTTCTTT.

This clone was seen just once. This chain joins TRBV6-1 and TRBJ2-1; no reliable D call. From germline, CDR1 is MNHNS and CDR2 SASEGT. The CDR3 is 13 amino acids. V lost 5 bases to trimming and J lost 9 bases, with 14 bases between them. The CDR3 here is CASSLSPPGEQFF. The CDR3, as DNA: TGTGCCAGCAGTCTGTCTCCCCCTGGTGAGCAGTTCTTC.

This chain's CDR3 is CASSLDLAGGDEQYF. The CDR3 region has the DNA TGTGCCAGCAGCTTAGATTTGGCAGGGGGCGACGAGCAGTACTTC. This sequence joins TRBV7-9 and TRBJ2-7; 8 bases line up with TRBD1. V lost 1 base, J lost 5 bases, and 7 bases stayed unmatched. Germline assignment: CDR1 SEHNR and CDR2 FQNEAQ (reference sequence). This CDR3 has 15 amino acids. Drawing the rest from reference TRBV7-9 and TRBJ2-7, the complete variable domain is DTGVSQNPRHKITKRGQNVTFRCDPISEHNRLYWYRQTLGQGPEFLTYFQNEAQLEKSRLLSDRFSAERPKGSFSTLEIQRTEQGDSAMYLCASSLDLAGGDEQYFGPGTRLTVT.

The chain recombines TRBV6-1 with TRBJ2-7; 7 positions agree with TRBD1. Germline CDR1 reads MNHNS; CDR2 reads SASEGT. V lost 4 bases and J lost 0; bases outside the gene matches: 6. This CDR3 is 15 amino acids long. The CDR3 DNA reads as TGTGCCAGCAGTGCCGACAGGGCCCACTCCTACGAGCAGTACTTC. This sequence encodes CASSADRAHSYEQYF.

This chain links TRBV2 with TRBJ2-7, with TRBD2 identical over 9 bases. Trimming removed 2 bases from V and 3 bases from J; junction bases left unmatched: 2. The germline V gene has CDR1 SNHLY and CDR2 FYNNEI. CDR3 length: 14 amino acids. CDR3 region: CASSEILAGYEQYF. The CDR3 nucleotides are TGTGCCAGCAGTGAAATACTAGCGGGCTACGAGCAGTACTTC.

This CDR3 is CASGQPHANYGYTF. The CDR3 region has the DNA TGTGCCAGCGGACAGCCCCACGCTAACTATGGCTACACCTTC. The chain couples TRBV28 to TRBJ1-2; tentative D call: TRBD1 (6 bases). V lost 8 bases and J 0 bases, leaving 13 bases between the germline ends. The CDR3 runs to 14 residues. Germline V CDR1 and CDR2: MDHEN, SYDVKM.

The chain couples TRBV5-1 to TRBJ2-3; 7 positions agree with TRBD1. The CDR3 is made up of 15 amino acids. V was pared by 2 bases and J by 0 bases, with 3 bases of the junction left unmatched. CDR1 is SGHRS and CDR2 is YFSETQ in the germline V gene. CDR3 DNA: TGCGCCAGCAGCTTACAGGGGCCTAGCACAGATACGCAGTATTTT. It translates to CASSLQGPSTDTQYF.

The CDR3 DNA reads TGTGCCAGCTCACCACCATCCGGGAGTCACGCACACGATGAGCAGTTCTTC. This encodes CASSPPSGSHAHDEQFF. The chain links TRBV18 to TRBJ2-1; the D gene is possibly TRBD2 (6 bases). This CDR3 region has 17 residues. V was trimmed by 0 bases and J by 8 bases, leaving 20 bases between them. CDR1 and CDR2 (germline): KGHSH, LQKENI. Full variable domain (remainder filled in from reference TRBV18 and TRBJ2-1): NAGVMQNPRHLVRRRGQEARLRCSPMKGHSHVYWYRQLPEEGLKFMVYLQKENIIDESGMPKERFSAEFPKEGPSILRIQQVVRGDSAAYFCASSPPSGSHAHDEQFFGPGTRLTVL.

This sequence joins TRBV15 and TRBJ1-5, with no clear D. The CDR3 has 13 amino acids. Deletions cut 0 bases from V and 4 bases from J, with 4 bases between. Germline values: CDR1 LNHNV, CDR2 YYDKDF (reference sequence). The CDR3 DNA is TGTGCCACCAGCAGAGATCAAAATCAGCCCCAGCATTTT. It yields the protein CATSRDQNQPQHF.

J is TRBJ2-7 and V is TRBV7-9; 12 positions match TRBD2. Looked up from germline, CDR1 is SEHNR and CDR2 is FQNEAQ (reference sequence). CDR3 size: 14 residues. J was trimmed by 6 bases and V by 2 bases; bases with no gene match: 2. In nucleotides, the CDR3 is TGTGCCAGCAGCTTAAAGGGACTAGCGGGCGAGCAGTACTTC. It specifies CASSLKGLAGEQYF.

This clone has a single count. Different DNA sequences within this sample yield the same CDR3. This chain uses TRBV2 with TRBJ2-5, with 11 bases fitting TRBD2. This CDR3 comprises 15 residues. The junction had 0 bases not matched to a gene; V was cut back by 2 bases and J by 1 base. Germline CDR1 reads SNHLY; CDR2 reads FYNNEI. CDR3 DNA: TGTGCCAGCAGTGAACTAGCGGGAGGCCAAGAGACCCAGTACTTC. It encodes CASSELAGGQETQYF.